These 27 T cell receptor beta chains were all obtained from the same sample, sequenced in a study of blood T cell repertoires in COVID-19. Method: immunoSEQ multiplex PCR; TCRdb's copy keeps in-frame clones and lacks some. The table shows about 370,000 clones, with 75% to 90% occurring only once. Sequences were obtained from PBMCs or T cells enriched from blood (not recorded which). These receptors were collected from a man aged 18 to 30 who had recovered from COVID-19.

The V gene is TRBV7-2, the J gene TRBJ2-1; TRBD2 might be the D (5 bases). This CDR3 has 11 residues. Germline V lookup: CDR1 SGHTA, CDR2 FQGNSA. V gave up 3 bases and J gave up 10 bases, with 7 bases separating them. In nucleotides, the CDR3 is TGTGCCAGCAGCTTGGACTGGGAGCAGTTCTTC. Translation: CASSLDWEQFF.

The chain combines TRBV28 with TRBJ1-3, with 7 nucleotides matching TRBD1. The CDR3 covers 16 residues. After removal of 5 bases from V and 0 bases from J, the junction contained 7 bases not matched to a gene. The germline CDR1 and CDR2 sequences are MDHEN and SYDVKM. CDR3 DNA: TGTGCCAGCAGTGAAAATCAGGGGGGCTCTGGAAACACCATATATTTT. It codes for CASSENQGGSGNTIYF.

The chain's CDR3 is CASSVIGRAGVTGELFF. The CDR3, as DNA: TGTGCCAGCAGTGTAATAGGCCGCGCCGGGGTGACCGGGGAGCTGTTTTTT. The gene calls are TRBV2 and TRBJ2-2; TRBD2 is a possible D gene (5 bases). The CDR3 extends over 17 amino acids. The germline V gene encodes CDR1 SNHLY and CDR2 FYNNEI. Trimming cost V 4 bases and J 5 bases, with 20 bases left between them.

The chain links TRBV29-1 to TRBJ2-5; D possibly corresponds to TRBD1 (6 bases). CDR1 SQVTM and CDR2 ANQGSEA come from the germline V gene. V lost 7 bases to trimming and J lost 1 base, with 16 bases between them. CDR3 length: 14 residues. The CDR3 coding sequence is TGCAGCGCTTTTCCCGGGACAACCCAAGAGACCCAGTACTTC. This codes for CSAFPGTTQETQYF.

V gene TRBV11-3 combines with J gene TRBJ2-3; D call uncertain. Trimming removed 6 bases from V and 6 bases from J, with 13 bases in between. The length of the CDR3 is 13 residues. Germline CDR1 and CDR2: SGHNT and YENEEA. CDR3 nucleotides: TGTGCCAGCAGTCAGCAGGATTCCGATACGCAGTATTTT. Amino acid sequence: CASSQQDSDTQYF.

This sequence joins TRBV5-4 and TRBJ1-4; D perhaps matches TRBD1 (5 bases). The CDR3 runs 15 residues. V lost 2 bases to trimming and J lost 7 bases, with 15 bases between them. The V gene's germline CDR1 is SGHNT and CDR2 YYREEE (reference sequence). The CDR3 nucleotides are TGTGCCAGCAGCTTTAGGGCAGGGCAGGGTGAAAAACTGTTTTTT. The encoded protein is CASSFRAGQGEKLFF.

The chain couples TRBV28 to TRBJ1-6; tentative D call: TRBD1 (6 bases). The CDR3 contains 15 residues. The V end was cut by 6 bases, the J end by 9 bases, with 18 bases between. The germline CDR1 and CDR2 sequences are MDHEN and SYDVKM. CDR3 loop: CASRLEGTLSSPLHF. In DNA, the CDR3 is TGTGCCAGCAGACTCGAAGGGACATTGAGTTCACCCCTCCACTTT.

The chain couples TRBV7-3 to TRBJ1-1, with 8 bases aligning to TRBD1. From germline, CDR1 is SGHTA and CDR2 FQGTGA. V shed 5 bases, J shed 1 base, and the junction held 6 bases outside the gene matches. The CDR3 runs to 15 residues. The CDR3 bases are TGTGCCAGCAGCCCTGGGACAGGAGCGAACACTGAAGCTTTCTTT. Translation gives CASSPGTGANTEAFF.

The CDR3, as DNA: TGTGCCACCAGTGACTCATCCTTAGCGGGAAGGAGCTACAATGAGCAGTTCTTC. Protein sequence: CATSDSSLAGRSYNEQFF. The chain combines TRBV24-1 with TRBJ2-1; 8 nucleotides agree with TRBD2. Germline V lookup: CDR1 KGHDR, CDR2 SFDVKD. The CDR3 sequence is 18 residues long. J lost 3 bases, V lost 4 bases, and 13 bases had no gene match.

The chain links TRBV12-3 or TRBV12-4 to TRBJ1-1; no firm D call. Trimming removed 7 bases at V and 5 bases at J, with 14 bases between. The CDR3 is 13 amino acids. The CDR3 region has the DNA TGTGCCAGCATTCGACAAACTGGAACTGAAGCTTTCTTT. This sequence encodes CASIRQTGTEAFF.

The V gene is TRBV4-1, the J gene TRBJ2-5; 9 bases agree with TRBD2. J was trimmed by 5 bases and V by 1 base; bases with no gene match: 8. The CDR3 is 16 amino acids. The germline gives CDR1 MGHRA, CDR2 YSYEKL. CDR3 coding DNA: TGCGCCAGCAGCCAAGTCGGCGGGGGGGCCGGGGAGACCCAGTACTTC. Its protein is CASSQVGGGAGETQYF.

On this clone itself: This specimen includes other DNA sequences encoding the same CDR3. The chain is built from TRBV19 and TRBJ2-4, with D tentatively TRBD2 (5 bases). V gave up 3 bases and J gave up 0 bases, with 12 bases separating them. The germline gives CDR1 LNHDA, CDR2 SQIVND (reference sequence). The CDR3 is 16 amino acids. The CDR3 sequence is CASSIAGGLAKNIQYF. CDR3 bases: TGTGCCAGTAGTATCGCAGGAGGCCTAGCCAAAAACATTCAGTACTTC. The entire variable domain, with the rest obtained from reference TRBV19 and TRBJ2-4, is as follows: DGGITQSPKYLFRKEGQNVTLSCEQNLNHDAMYWYRQDPGQGLRLIYYSQIVNDFQKGDIAEGYSVSREKKESFPLTVTSAQKNPTAFYLCASSIAGGLAKNIQYFGAGTRLSVL.

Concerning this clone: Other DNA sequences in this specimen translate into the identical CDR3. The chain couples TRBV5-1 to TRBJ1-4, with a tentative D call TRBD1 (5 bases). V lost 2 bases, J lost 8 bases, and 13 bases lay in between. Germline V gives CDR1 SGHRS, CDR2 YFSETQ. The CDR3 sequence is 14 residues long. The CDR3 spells CASSLGQGGEKLFF. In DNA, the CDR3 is TGCGCCAGCAGCTTAGGACAAGGTGGGGAAAAACTGTTTTTT. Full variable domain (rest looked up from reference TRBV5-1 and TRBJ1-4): KAGVTQTPRYLIKTRGQQVTLSCSPISGHRSVSWYQQTPGQGLQFLFEYFSETQRNKGNFPGRFSGRQFSNSRSEMNVSTLELGDSALYLCASSLGQGGEKLFFGSGTQLSVL.

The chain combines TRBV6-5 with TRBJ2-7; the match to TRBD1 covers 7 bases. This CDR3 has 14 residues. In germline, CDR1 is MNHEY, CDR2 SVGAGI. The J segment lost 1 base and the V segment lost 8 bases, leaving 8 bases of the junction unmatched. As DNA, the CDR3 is TGTGCCAGCTCCTCCCCGGGACAGTCCTACGAGCAGTACTTC. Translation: CASSSPGQSYEQYF.

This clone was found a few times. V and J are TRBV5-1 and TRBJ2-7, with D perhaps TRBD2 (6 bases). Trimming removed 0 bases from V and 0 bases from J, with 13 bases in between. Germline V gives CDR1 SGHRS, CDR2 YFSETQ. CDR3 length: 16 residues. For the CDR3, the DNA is TGCGCCAGCAGCTTGGGTTCGGGGGACGGCTCCTACGAGCAGTACTTC. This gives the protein CASSLGSGDGSYEQYF. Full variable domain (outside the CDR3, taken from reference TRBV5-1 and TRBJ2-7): KAGVTQTPRYLIKTRGQQVTLSCSPISGHRSVSWYQQTPGQGLQFLFEYFSETQRNKGNFPGRFSGRQFSNSRSEMNVSTLELGDSALYLCASSLGSGDGSYEQYFGPGTRLTVT.

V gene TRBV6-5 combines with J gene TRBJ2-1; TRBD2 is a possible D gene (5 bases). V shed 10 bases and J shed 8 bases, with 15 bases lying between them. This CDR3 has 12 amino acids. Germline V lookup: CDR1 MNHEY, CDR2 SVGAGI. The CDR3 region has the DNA TGTGCCACCGGCATCGGGAACCATGAGCAGTTCTTC. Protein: CATGIGNHEQFF.

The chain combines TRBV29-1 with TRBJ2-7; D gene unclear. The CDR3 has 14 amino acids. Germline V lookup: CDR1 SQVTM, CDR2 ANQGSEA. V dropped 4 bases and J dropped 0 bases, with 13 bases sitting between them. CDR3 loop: CSVVGQDNSYEQYF. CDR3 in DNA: TGCAGCGTTGTGGGCCAGGATAACTCCTACGAGCAGTACTTC.

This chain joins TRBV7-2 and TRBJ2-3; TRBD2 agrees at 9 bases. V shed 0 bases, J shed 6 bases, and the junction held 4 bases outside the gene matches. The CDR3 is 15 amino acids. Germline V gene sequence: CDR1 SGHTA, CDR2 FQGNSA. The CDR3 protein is CASSLASGRMDTQYF. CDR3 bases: TGTGCCAGCAGCTTAGCTAGCGGGAGAATGGATACGCAGTATTTT.

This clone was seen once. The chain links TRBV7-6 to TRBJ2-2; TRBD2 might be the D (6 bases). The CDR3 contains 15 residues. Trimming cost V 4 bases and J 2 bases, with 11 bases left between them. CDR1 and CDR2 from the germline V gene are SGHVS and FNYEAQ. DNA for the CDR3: TGTGCCAGCAGCTCCGGGACTTTCAACACCGGGGAGCTGTTTTTT. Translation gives CASSSGTFNTGELFF.

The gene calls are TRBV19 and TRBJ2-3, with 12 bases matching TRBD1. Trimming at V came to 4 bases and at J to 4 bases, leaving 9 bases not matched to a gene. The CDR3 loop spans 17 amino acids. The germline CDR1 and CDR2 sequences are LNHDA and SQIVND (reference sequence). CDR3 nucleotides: TGTGCCAGTAGTACGGGGACAGGGGGCAGGTTTGCAGATACGCAGTATTTT. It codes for CASSTGTGGRFADTQYF.

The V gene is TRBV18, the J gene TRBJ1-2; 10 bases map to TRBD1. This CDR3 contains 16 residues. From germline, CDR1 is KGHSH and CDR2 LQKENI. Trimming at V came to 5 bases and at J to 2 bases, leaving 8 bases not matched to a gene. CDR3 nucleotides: TGTGCCAGCTCAGAAAGACAGGGGGCACGAAACTATGGCTACACCTTC. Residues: CASSERQGARNYGYTF.

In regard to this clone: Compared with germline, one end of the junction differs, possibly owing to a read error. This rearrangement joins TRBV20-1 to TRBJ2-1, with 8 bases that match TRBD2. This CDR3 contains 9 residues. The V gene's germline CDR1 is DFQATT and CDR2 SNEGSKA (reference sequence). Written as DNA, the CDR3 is TGCACCCCTGGCGGGGGGAAGCTCTTC. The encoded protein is CTPGGGKLF.

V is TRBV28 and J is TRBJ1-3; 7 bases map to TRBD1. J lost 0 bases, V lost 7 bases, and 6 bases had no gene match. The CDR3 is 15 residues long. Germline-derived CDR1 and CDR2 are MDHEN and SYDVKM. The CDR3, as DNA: TGTGCCAGCATAGGACAGGTCTACTCTGGAAACACCATATATTTT. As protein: CASIGQVYSGNTIYF.

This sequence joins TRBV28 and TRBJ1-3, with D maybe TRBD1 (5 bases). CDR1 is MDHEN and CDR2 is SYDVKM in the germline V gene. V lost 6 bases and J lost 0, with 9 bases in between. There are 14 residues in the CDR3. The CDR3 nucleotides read TGTGCCAGCAGGCAGGGACTCTCTGGAAACACCATATATTTT. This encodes CASRQGLSGNTIYF. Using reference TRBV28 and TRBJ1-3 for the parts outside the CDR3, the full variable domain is DVKVTQSSRYLVKRTGEKVFLECVQDMDHENMFWYRQDPGLGLRLIYFSYDVKMKEKGDIPEGYSVSREKKERFSLILESASTNQTSMYLCASRQGLSGNTIYFGEGSWLTVV.

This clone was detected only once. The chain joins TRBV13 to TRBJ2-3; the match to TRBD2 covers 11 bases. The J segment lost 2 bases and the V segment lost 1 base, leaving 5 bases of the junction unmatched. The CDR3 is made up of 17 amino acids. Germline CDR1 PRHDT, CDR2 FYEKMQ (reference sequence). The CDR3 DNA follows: TGTGCCAGCAGCTTAGTGGGACTAGCGGAGCACACAGATACGCAGTATTTT. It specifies CASSLVGLAEHTDTQYF.

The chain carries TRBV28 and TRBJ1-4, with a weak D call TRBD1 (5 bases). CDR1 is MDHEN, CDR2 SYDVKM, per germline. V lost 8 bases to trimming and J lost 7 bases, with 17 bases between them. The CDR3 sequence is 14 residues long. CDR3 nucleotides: TGTGCCAGCGGGCGGGGCTATTTAGGTGAAAAACTGTTTTTT. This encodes CASGRGYLGEKLFF.

This chain's CDR3 is CASSVDGTGAFGETQYF. Written as DNA, the CDR3 is TGTGCCAGCAGCGTAGATGGGACAGGAGCATTTGGGGAGACCCAGTACTTC. The chain employs TRBV9 and TRBJ2-5; TRBD1 matches at 8 bases. J gave up 5 bases and V 0 bases, and 12 bases lay outside the gene matches. CDR1 and CDR2 from the germline V gene are SGDLS and YYNGEE. The CDR3 sequence is 17 residues long.